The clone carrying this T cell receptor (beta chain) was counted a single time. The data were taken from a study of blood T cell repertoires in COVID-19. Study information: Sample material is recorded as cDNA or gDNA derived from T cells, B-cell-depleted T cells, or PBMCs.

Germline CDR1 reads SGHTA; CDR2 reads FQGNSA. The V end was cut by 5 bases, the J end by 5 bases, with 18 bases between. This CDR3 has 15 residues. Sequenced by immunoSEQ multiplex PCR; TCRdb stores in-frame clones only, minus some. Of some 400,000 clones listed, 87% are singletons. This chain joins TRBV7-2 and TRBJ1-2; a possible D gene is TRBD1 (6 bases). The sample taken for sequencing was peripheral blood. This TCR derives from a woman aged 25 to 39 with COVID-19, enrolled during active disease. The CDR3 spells CASSLGQLVGYGYTF. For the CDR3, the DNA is TGTGCCAGCAGCCTCGGACAGTTAGTAGGTTATGGCTACACCTTC.